This is a list of T cell receptor beta chains from one sample in a study of shared clonotypes between healthy human individuals. The method was immunoSEQ multiplex PCR; TCRdb's version includes in-frame clones alone and lacks a portion of them. The sample yields about 530,000 clones, over 60% seen once. The sequencing input was PBMCs. Receptors were obtained from a woman in her 40s in good health. Some clones in this sample may be carry-over from other donors' samples. CDR3s include the opening cysteine and the closing phenylalanine or tryptophan. Fields, in order: J gene, V gene, CDR3 protein.

J gene: TRBJ1-2
V gene: TRBV27
CDR3 protein: CASRQGVGRGYTF

J gene: TRBJ2-2
V gene: TRBV6-1
CDR3 protein: CASSVLAGGYTGELFF

J gene: TRBJ2-1
V gene: TRBV5-6
CDR3 protein: CASSTGPPTGYNEQFF

J gene: TRBJ1-2
V gene: TRBV7-2
CDR3 protein: CASSPTWADYGYTF

J gene: TRBJ2-1
V gene: TRBV2
CDR3 protein: CASLGLAGNEQFF

J gene: TRBJ2-1
V gene: TRBV6-4
CDR3 protein: CASSDSASGEYNEQFF

J gene: TRBJ2-3
V gene: TRBV14
CDR3 protein: CASSQAGASSTDTQYF

J gene: TRBJ2-5
V gene: TRBV27
CDR3 protein: CASTSWASGNNEQYF

J gene: TRBJ2-3
V gene: TRBV6-1
CDR3 protein: CASKAGETTDTQYF

J gene: TRBJ2-7
V gene: TRBV5-1
CDR3 protein: CASSSGQGFNEQYF

J gene: TRBJ1-5
V gene: TRBV6-6
CDR3 protein: CASRPTGTVVSQHF

J gene: TRBJ2-7
V gene: TRBV4-1
CDR3 protein: CASSQSAGTSYEQYF

J gene: TRBJ1-1
V gene: TRBV19
CDR3 protein: CASSTRQGASEAFF

J gene: TRBJ2-5
V gene: TRBV29-1
CDR3 protein: CSVEGWLAYGTQYF

J gene: TRBJ1-1
V gene: TRBV7-8
CDR3 protein: CASSFRTGEPKAFF

J gene: TRBJ1-3
V gene: TRBV6-6
CDR3 protein: CASSQDRAGDTIYF

J gene: TRBJ2-2
V gene: TRBV5-1
CDR3 protein: CASGTGGAAGELFF

J gene: TRBJ2-1
V gene: TRBV11-3
CDR3 protein: CASSKGTSGANYNEQFF

J gene: TRBJ2-3
V gene: TRBV7-9
CDR3 protein: CASRSLAGGPRDTQYF

J gene: TRBJ1-4
V gene: TRBV6-6
CDR3 protein: CASSPENEKLFF

J gene: TRBJ1-3
V gene: TRBV6-5
CDR3 protein: CASSYSRIFSGNTIYF

J gene: NA
V gene: TRBV6-5
CDR3 protein: CASSYSFWGHYEQYF

J gene: TRBJ2-3
V gene: TRBV7-6
CDR3 protein: CASSRTPNTDTQYF

J gene: TRBJ2-7
V gene: TRBV28
CDR3 protein: CASSQPAGLAYEQYF

J gene: TRBJ2-3
V gene: TRBV6-1
CDR3 protein: CATTGAGHTDTQYF

J gene: TRBJ2-7
V gene: TRBV5-6
CDR3 protein: CASSLAPGQAYEQYF

J gene: TRBJ2-1
V gene: TRBV5-1
CDR3 protein: CASSFGTNNEQFF

J gene: TRBJ2-7
V gene: TRBV5-1
CDR3 protein: CASSLIPSGRQPGYEQYF

J gene: TRBJ1-1
V gene: TRBV14
CDR3 protein: CASSQGAGNMNTEAFF

J gene: TRBJ2-1
V gene: TRBV30
CDR3 protein: CAWKKGGSLNEQFF

J gene: TRBJ1-1
V gene: TRBV28
CDR3 protein: CASSLGTGGDEAFF

J gene: TRBJ2-3
V gene: TRBV4-3
CDR3 protein: CASSQVVTDTQYF

J gene: TRBJ2-3
V gene: TRBV14
CDR3 protein: CASSHVSGTSTDTQYF

J gene: TRBJ1-2
V gene: TRBV28
CDR3 protein: CASSLQGAYGYTF

J gene: TRBJ2-7
V gene: TRBV7-2
CDR3 protein: CASSLTSGRYEQYF

J gene: TRBJ1-6
V gene: TRBV4-2
CDR3 protein: CASSAWAELSPLHF

J gene: TRBJ2-2
V gene: TRBV7-8
CDR3 protein: CASSRGLAGVGGELFF

J gene: TRBJ1-2
V gene: TRBV20-1
CDR3 protein: CSVPAMSGYTF

J gene: TRBJ1-2
V gene: TRBV5-4
CDR3 protein: CASSLGTENYGYTF

J gene: TRBJ1-2
V gene: TRBV2
CDR3 protein: CASSDWDVGYGYTF

J gene: TRBJ2-5
V gene: TRBV4-3
CDR3 protein: CASSQGYRGGETQYF

J gene: TRBJ1-2
V gene: TRBV28
CDR3 protein: CASTAGGNYGYTF

J gene: TRBJ2-1
V gene: TRBV2
CDR3 protein: CASKLDSNNEQFF

J gene: TRBJ2-7
V gene: TRBV10-3
CDR3 protein: CAISAYLDRVEQYF

J gene: TRBJ1-3
V gene: TRBV4-1
CDR3 protein: CASSQVRIFGNTIYF

J gene: TRBJ2-2
V gene: TRBV6-4
CDR3 protein: CASSDSFRVNTGELFF

J gene: TRBJ2-5
V gene: TRBV18
CDR3 protein: CATREAAETQYF

J gene: TRBJ2-1
V gene: TRBV19
CDR3 protein: CASSATGTSGIAAPNEQFF